The 15 T cell receptor beta chains given below trace back to one sample, sequenced in a study of PD-1 blockade in classical Hodgkin lymphoma. The time point denotes: newly diagnosed, previously untreated cHL patient sample. Starting with thawed PBMCs, CD4+ T cells were purified by magnetic negative selection. TCRdb keeps only in-frame clones here, not all; method: immunoSEQ multiplex PCR. The sample includes some 35,000 clones, around 89% of them seen just once. The sample comprised CD4+ T cells from blood. The receptors shown here come from a human donor with classical Hodgkin lymphoma.

This rearrangement joins TRBV5-1 to TRBJ1-3; D unresolved. Germline V gene lookup returns CDR1 SGHRS and CDR2 YFSETQ. The CDR3 has 14 amino acids. V was cut by 0 bases and J by 9 bases, with 13 bases left in between. CDR3 nucleotides: TGCGCCAGCAGCTTGGGGCATGGCCAAGGCACCATATATTTT. As protein: CASSLGHGQGTIYF.

For the CDR3, the DNA is TGTGCCAGCTCGTGGGGGAGTGGACGTGGAAACACCATATATTTT. Its translation: CASSWGSGRGNTIYF. The chain is built from TRBV6-5 and TRBJ1-3; tentative D call: TRBD1 (5 bases). CDR1 and CDR2 from the germline V gene are MNHEY and SVGAGI. This CDR3 is 15 amino acids long. V was clipped by 8 bases and J by 3 bases, with 17 bases between them.

V usage is TRBV10-2 and J usage is TRBJ1-2; D is unclear. Germline V gives CDR1 WSHSY, CDR2 SAAADI. The CDR3 consists of 13 residues. Deletions cut 4 bases from V and 4 bases from J, with 10 bases between. The chain's CDR3 is CASSVGQTYGYTF. CDR3 nucleotides: TGCGCCAGCAGTGTTGGTCAAACCTATGGCTACACCTTC.

The chain joins TRBV7-1 to TRBJ1-1; D gene uncertain. TRBV7-1 is placed among ORFs of uncertain function. V was cut by 4 bases and J by 4 bases, with 7 bases left in between. The CDR3 runs to 12 residues. The CDR3 region has the DNA TGTGCCAGCAGCTTTTCTCCCACTGAAGCTTTCTTT. This gives the protein CASSFSPTEAFF.

The chain has TRBV4-1 and TRBJ2-1, with TRBD1 identical over 7 bases. The CDR3 is 13 amino acids. V lost 6 bases to trimming and J lost 8 bases; unmatched junction nucleotides: 7. Germline CDR1 is MGHRA and CDR2 is YSYEKL. CDR3 residues: CASSRQGWDEQFF. The CDR3 DNA reads TGCGCCAGCAGTCGACAGGGCTGGGATGAGCAGTTCTTC.

J is TRBJ2-7 and V is TRBV19; weak D call: TRBD1 (6 bases). The CDR3 runs to 16 residues. Deletions cut 0 bases from V and 3 bases from J, with 15 bases between. Germline values: CDR1 LNHDA, CDR2 SQIVND (reference sequence). In DNA form, the CDR3 reads TGTGCCAGTAGTATAGATACAACAGGGAAGCGCTACGAGCAGTACTTC. This sequence encodes CASSIDTTGKRYEQYF.

This clone is a singleton in its sample. V usage is TRBV28 and J usage is TRBJ2-5; D is unclear. The germline gives CDR1 MDHEN, CDR2 SYDVKM. The CDR3 has 14 residues. V gave up 6 bases and J gave up 5 bases, with 16 bases separating them. The CDR3 nucleotides are TGTGCCAGCAGCGCCCCTTCTAAGGTGGAGACCCAGTACTTC. Amino acids: CASSAPSKVETQYF.

The chain uses TRBV7-2 and TRBJ1-4; 11 positions agree with TRBD1. The germline CDR1 and CDR2 sequences are SGHTA and FQGNSA. Trimming cost V 2 bases and J 7 bases; bases outside gene matches: 6. The CDR3 spans 16 residues. CDR3 nucleotide sequence: TGTGCCAGCAGCTTAAGACCGGGACAGGGGGTTGAAAAACTGTTTTTT. This encodes CASSLRPGQGVEKLFF.

The rearrangement joins TRBV5-1 to TRBJ2-5, with 7 bases fitting TRBD2. CDR3 length: 15 residues. The V gene's germline CDR1 is SGHRS and CDR2 YFSETQ. After removal of 4 bases from V and 2 bases from J, the junction contained 8 bases not matched to a gene. CDR3 sequence reads: CASSTPGLRQETQYF. The CDR3 DNA follows: TGCGCCAGCAGCACGCCGGGACTACGACAAGAGACCCAGTACTTC.

The chain has TRBV6-5 and TRBJ1-1, with 9 bases that match TRBD1. Germline loops: CDR1 MNHEY, CDR2 SVGAGI. The CDR3 totals 15 residues. The J segment lost 1 base and the V segment lost 6 bases, leaving 6 bases of the junction unmatched. The CDR3 region has the DNA TGTGCCAGCAGGTCTTACAGGGGGCCGAACACTGAAGCTTTCTTT. This sequence encodes CASRSYRGPNTEAFF.

This clone was observed once. The gene calls are TRBV7-9 and TRBJ2-2; D remains unclear. The CDR3 consists of 11 residues. Germline V gene data show CDR1 as SEHNR and CDR2 as FQNEAQ (reference sequence). V was pared by 5 bases and J by 6 bases, with 4 bases between. Here the CDR3 DNA reads TGTGCCAGCAGCAATGCCGGGGAGCTGTTTTTT. This translates into CASSNAGELFF.

J is TRBJ2-7 and V is TRBV6-5; D may match TRBD1 or TRBD2 (5 bases each). Germline CDR1 MNHEY, CDR2 SVGAGI. The length of the CDR3 is 14 residues. V shed 2 bases and J shed 2 bases, with 10 bases lying between them. CDR3 DNA: TGTGCCAGCAGTTACGGGGGTCTCACCTACGAGCAGTACTTC. Its protein is CASSYGGLTYEQYF.

The rearrangement joins TRBV4-2 to TRBJ1-4; 11 nucleotides agree with TRBD1. CDR1 is LGHNA and CDR2 is YNFKEQ in the germline V gene. The CDR3 is 14 residues long. The V and J ends lost 6 bases and 7 bases, in that order; junction bases with no gene match: 4. The CDR3 nucleotides read TGTGCCAGCAGTCGGGACAGGGGGACTGAAAAACTGTTTTTT. Encoded protein: CASSRDRGTEKLFF.

V and J are TRBV5-1 and TRBJ2-1, with TRBD2 identical over 14 bases. Germline lookup yields CDR1 SGHRS and CDR2 YFSETQ. This CDR3 region has 17 residues. Germline trimming cut 4 bases from V and 8 bases from J; bases unmatched to any gene: 11. The DNA of the CDR3 is TGCGCCAGCAGCCCCCGACTAGCGGGGGGGCTTGGGTATGAGCAGTTCTTC. Its translation: CASSPRLAGGLGYEQFF.

The chain uses TRBV5-6 and TRBJ1-2, with D hard to call. Deletions cut 0 bases from V and 1 base from J, with 13 bases between. Germline CDR1 and CDR2: SGHDT and YYEEEE. The CDR3 contains 16 residues. CDR3 in DNA: TGTGCCAGCAGCTTGGGGTGGCAGCTCCTTAACTATGGCTACACCTTC. Amino acid sequence: CASSLGWQLLNYGYTF.